This T cell receptor beta chain was identified during a study of CD8+ T cells in alopecia areata. Overall study results and limits: Lesional scalp, notably in alopecia totalis/universalis, had clonality above that of normal scalp. Sequenced scalp T cells also include alphabeta T cells resident in normal skin.

Sequencing templates came from extracted RNA that was reverse transcribed into cDNA. Sequenced by immunoSEQ multiplex PCR; TCRdb stores in-frame clones only, minus some. There are roughly 150,000 clones in the sample; 87% occur only once, and about 15% lies in the top ten. Specimens obtained from alopecia areata patients comprised lesional scalp punch biopsies and peripheral blood. Sorted out of PBMCs were CD4+ T cells and CD8+ T cells. Turning to this clone: Its cognate antigen is unknown.

This specimen consisted of CD8+ T cells sorted from blood, obtained at week 0. This TCR came from a human donor with alopecia areata.

The chain's CDR3 is CSVEGGQGHIADGYTF. The CDR3 DNA reads as TGCAGCGTTGAAGGCGGGCAGGGGCACATCGCTGATGGCTACACCTTC. V and J are TRBV29-1 and TRBJ1-2; D is perhaps TRBD1 (6 bases). Per germline, CDR1 SQVTM and CDR2 ANQGSEA. This CDR3 has 16 residues. V was pared by 1 base and J by 6 bases, with 21 bases between.